One and the same sample provided the 21 T cell receptor beta chains below, sequenced in a study of blood T cell repertoires in COVID-19. Assay used: immunoSEQ multiplex PCR; TCRdb lists only in-frame clones, some missing. The sample has more than 150,000 clones, about 72% seen once. The sample was PBMCs or T cells enriched from blood (not recorded which). Receptors originate from a woman aged 45-65 years who had recovered from COVID-19.

The sample holds a few counts of this clone. V usage is TRBV7-2 and J usage is TRBJ2-1; TRBD2 might be the D (6 bases). Trimming shortened V by 3 bases and J by 4 bases, and 10 bases separated the two germline ends. This CDR3 spans 14 amino acids. Germline loops: CDR1 SGHTA, CDR2 FQGNSA. CDR3 DNA sequence: TGTGCCAGCAGCTTCCACGGGGGTTACAATGAGCAGTTCTTC. Its translation is CASSFHGGYNEQFF.

The CDR3 coding sequence is TGTGCCAGCAGGGTGGGGACTTCTGGGACAGGCCCCTACGAGCAGTACTTC. Translating gives CASRVGTSGTGPYEQYF. The chain has TRBV27 and TRBJ2-7; 8 positions match TRBD1. J was trimmed by 2 bases and V by 6 bases; bases with no gene match: 15. The CDR3 length is 17 residues. Germline-derived CDR1 and CDR2 are MNHEY and SMNVEV (reference sequence).

The rearrangement uses TRBV11-2 and TRBJ2-7, with TRBD1 matching over 10 bases. CDR1 is SGHAT, CDR2 FQNNGV, per germline. This CDR3 has 16 amino acids. The V segment lost 3 bases and the J segment 4 bases; nucleotides outside the gene matches: 9. DNA for the CDR3: TGTGCCAGCAGCTTTGGCCCGGGACAGGGGTCTTACGAGCAGTACTTC. Amino acid sequence: CASSFGPGQGSYEQYF.

V gene TRBV3-1 (or the pseudogene TRBV3-2) combines with J gene TRBJ2-6; the match to TRBD2 covers 15 bases. Looked up from germline, CDR1 is LGHDT and CDR2 is YNNKEL (reference sequence). The CDR3 totals 20 residues. V shed 3 bases and J 0 bases; nucleotides not matched to a gene: 6. The CDR3 reads CASSQGLAGGRPSGANVLTF. As DNA, the CDR3 is TGTGCCAGCAGCCAGGGACTAGCGGGAGGACGCCCCTCTGGGGCCAACGTCCTGACTTTC.

The chain employs TRBV2 and TRBJ2-7, with D possibly being TRBD1 (5 bases). Trimming shortened V by 2 bases and J by 6 bases, and 11 bases separated the two germline ends. Germline loops: CDR1 SNHLY, CDR2 FYNNEI. The CDR3 consists of 13 residues. DNA of the CDR3: TGTGCCAGCAGTGAACGAAGGGGTTCCGAGCAGTACTTC. Protein product: CASSERRGSEQYF. Based on the CDR3 plus reference TRBV2 and TRBJ2-7, the full variable domain is EPEVTQTPSHQVTQMGQEVILRCVPISNHLYFYWYRQILGQKVEFLVSFYNNEISEKSEIFDDQFSVERPDGSNFTLKIRSTKLEDSAMYFCASSERRGSEQYFGPGTRLTVT.

V and J are TRBV7-8 and TRBJ2-7, with TRBD2 matching over 8 bases. J lost 5 bases, V lost 1 base, and 7 bases had no gene match. Germline assignment: CDR1 SGHVS and CDR2 FQNEAQ. The CDR3 consists of 15 residues. CDR3 residues: CASSLGTSFGHEQYF. CDR3 nucleotide sequence: TGTGCCAGCAGCTTAGGGACTAGCTTTGGTCACGAGCAGTACTTC.

In its sample, this clone was seen many times. The J gene is TRBJ1-5, the V gene TRBV4-1; D is undetermined. CDR3 length: 13 residues. V gave up 0 bases and J gave up 6 bases, with 6 bases separating them. CDR1 and CDR2 (germline): MGHRA, YSYEKL. The CDR3 bases are TGCGCCAGCAGCCAAGACCAAATTCAGCCCCAGCATTTT. It translates to CASSQDQIQPQHF.

V gene TRBV7-8 combines with J gene TRBJ1-3; no clear D. Trimming removed 5 bases at V and 4 bases at J, with 12 bases between. Germline lookup yields CDR1 SGHVS and CDR2 FQNEAQ. The CDR3 extends over 14 amino acids. The CDR3 DNA sequence: TGTGCCAGCAGCCAAGTCCGAGGAGGAAACACCATATATTTT. Residues: CASSQVRGGNTIYF.

The chain links TRBV6-8 to TRBJ1-5; 7 nucleotides align to TRBD1. Losses at the gene ends were 5 bases for V and 1 base for J; bases not matched to a gene: 14. This CDR3 has 18 residues. The germline gives CDR1 MNHGY, CDR2 SAAAGT. As DNA, the CDR3 is TGTGCCAGCAGTCGTGAGGGAACCCGGGACAGAAGCAATCAGCCCCAGCATTTT. It is translated as CASSREGTRDRSNQPQHF.

The chain is built from TRBV6-6 and TRBJ1-5; no clear D gene. Germline V gene sequence: CDR1 MNHNY, CDR2 SVGAGI (reference sequence). There are 15 residues in the CDR3. Between the trimmed V and J ends, which lost 6 bases and 0 bases, there was a span of 12 bases. CDR3 coding DNA: TGTGCCAGCAGGCAAGATCAGAATAGCAATCAGCCCCAGCATTTT. Translation: CASRQDQNSNQPQHF.

The rearrangement uses TRBV9 and TRBJ2-5; D might be TRBD2 (6 bases). This CDR3 has 14 amino acids. The V gene lost 7 bases and the J gene lost 5 bases, with 18 bases spanning the gap. Germline V gene lookup returns CDR1 SGDLS and CDR2 YYNGEE. The CDR3 region is CASSVAAGRETQYF. The CDR3 DNA reads as TGTGCCAGCTCAGTGGCGGCGGGACGGGAGACCCAGTACTTC.

This clone has only one observation. This chain joins TRBV6-5 and TRBJ2-1; no definite D call. CDR1 MNHEY and CDR2 SVGAGI come from the germline V gene. Trimming took off 6 bases at V and 11 bases at J, with 17 bases between the two ends. The CDR3 length is 13 residues. In DNA, the CDR3 is TGTGCCAGCAGCCTAGAATACGCATCCCAGCAGTTCTTC. This sequence encodes CASSLEYASQQFF.

This sequence joins TRBV5-1 and TRBJ2-7; the match to TRBD1 covers 9 bases. The CDR3 has 17 amino acids. Trimming removed 3 bases from V and 5 bases from J; junction bases left unmatched: 15. Germline CDR1 is SGHRS and CDR2 is YFSETQ. CDR3 region: CASSSGTGWVTGDEQYF. The CDR3 DNA is TGCGCCAGCAGCTCTGGGACAGGGTGGGTCACCGGCGACGAGCAGTACTTC.

J is TRBJ2-2 and V is TRBV19; TRBD1 matches 9 bases. J was trimmed by 4 bases and V by 6 bases; bases with no gene match: 6. CDR3 length: 15 residues. Per the germline V gene, CDR1 is LNHDA and CDR2 is SQIVND (reference sequence). CDR3 nucleotides: TGTGCCAGTAGGACAGGGGGGATACCCACCGGGGAGCTGTTTTTT. Protein sequence: CASRTGGIPTGELFF.

The V and J genes are TRBV9 and TRBJ2-1; D possibly corresponds to TRBD1 (5 bases). V dropped 4 bases and J dropped 8 bases, with 16 bases sitting between them. This CDR3 contains 14 residues. Germline V gene sequence: CDR1 SGDLS, CDR2 YYNGEE. The CDR3, as DNA: TGTGCCAGCAGCCCGTCAGGGCACGGCGATGAGCAGTTCTTC. Protein: CASSPSGHGDEQFF.

This sequence joins TRBV10-3 and TRBJ1-1; a possible D gene is TRBD1 (5 bases). This CDR3 contains 15 residues. V was clipped by 0 bases and J by 10 bases, with 18 bases between them. Per the germline V gene, CDR1 is ENHRY and CDR2 is SYGVKD. CDR3 coding DNA: TGTGCCATCAGTGAGTCGAGTCTTTTTCAGGGAGGAGCTTTCTTT. Amino acid sequence: CAISESSLFQGGAFF.

This chain joins TRBV4-3 and TRBJ2-3; 8 positions match TRBD2. This CDR3 is built from 17 residues. Germline trimming cut 1 base from V and 6 bases from J; bases unmatched to any gene: 12. Germline V lookup: CDR1 LGHNA, CDR2 YSLEER. CDR3 loop: CASSQGLGLGGGDTQYF. The CDR3 nucleotides are TGCGCCAGCAGCCAAGGTCTGGGACTAGGAGGTGGGGATACGCAGTATTTT.

J is TRBJ1-5 and V is TRBV30, with D tentatively TRBD1 (5 bases). V shed 1 base and J shed 2 bases, with 15 bases lying between them. Germline V gives CDR1 GTSNPN, CDR2 SVGIG (reference sequence). The CDR3 length is 16 residues. This CDR3 reads CAWSALEGSGNQPQHF. Here the CDR3 DNA reads TGTGCCTGGAGTGCCCTGGAGGGGTCAGGCAATCAGCCCCAGCATTTT. Looking up the rest from reference TRBV30 and TRBJ1-5 gives the full variable domain: SQTIHQWPATLVQPVGSPLSLECTVEGTSNPNLYWYRQAAGRGLQLLFYSVGIGQISSEVPQNLSASRPQDRQFILSSKKLLLSDSGFYLCAWSALEGSGNQPQHFGDGTRLSIL.

The chain has TRBV5-1 and TRBJ2-1; D possibly corresponds to TRBD2 (6 bases). The CDR3 totals 15 residues. V was trimmed by 3 bases and J by 1 base, leaving 11 bases between them. Germline V gene data show CDR1 as SGHRS and CDR2 as YFSETQ. The CDR3 protein is CASSSQSGSYNEQFF. CDR3 coding DNA: TGCGCCAGCAGCTCCCAAAGCGGGTCCTACAATGAGCAGTTCTTC.

This rearrangement joins TRBV29-1 to TRBJ1-1; D perhaps matches TRBD1 (5 bases). Germline CDR1 reads SQVTM; CDR2 reads ANQGSEA. The CDR3 sequence is 12 residues long. V lost 6 bases and J lost 5, with 13 bases in between. This chain's CDR3 is CSVRTGWTEAFF. The CDR3 nucleotides read TGCAGCGTACGCACAGGTTGGACTGAAGCTTTCTTT.

V usage is TRBV19 and J usage is TRBJ1-2; D may be TRBD1 (6 bases). Trimming removed 4 bases from V and 4 bases from J, with 13 bases in between. The CDR3 consists of 14 residues. CDR1 is LNHDA, CDR2 SQIVND, per germline (reference sequence). CDR3 bases: TGTGCCAGTAGTACGGAGACAGGCGCCTATGGCTACACCTTC. This sequence encodes CASSTETGAYGYTF.